This T cell receptor (beta chain) was sequenced for a study of control samples from healthy donors and cancer patients. V shed 2 bases and J shed 6 bases, with 13 bases lying between them. This CDR3 contains 14 residues. Germline lookup yields CDR1 MNHEY and CDR2 SVGEGT. Assay: immunoSEQ multiplex PCR; the TCRdb copy retains only in-frame clones and omits some. The sample lists about 180,000 clones; roughly 92% were seen once. The receptor's source is a man aged 25 to 40 in good health. This chain joins TRBV6-2 or TRBV6-3 and TRBJ1-2; maybe TRBD1 (5 bases). Sequenced input: blood. CDR3 coding DNA: TGTGCCAGCAGTTACCGCCCGGGACCTAATGGCTACACCTTC. Protein: CASSYRPGPNGYTF.